This note documents a single TCR beta chain sequence. These data belong to a study of T cell responses to AZD1222 COVID-19 vaccine. V lost 4 bases, J lost 0 bases, and 7 bases lay in between. The CDR3 spans 13 residues. Germline CDR1 is SEHNR and CDR2 is FQNEAQ (reference sequence). Profiled with immunoSEQ multiplex PCR; TCRdb holds only in-frame clones, not every one. The sample contains some 130,000 clones, about nine tenths of which appear only once. This clonotype was sampled from an adult in good health. The sample consisted of peripheral blood, taken on day 0 of AZD1222 vaccination. The chain combines TRBV7-9 with TRBJ2-7; D not certain. CDR3 amino acids: CASSSASSYEQYF. CDR3 bases: TGTGCCAGCAGCTCGGCTAGCTCCTACGAGCAGTACTTC.